The rows below give T cell receptor beta chains drawn from one sample of a study of cytomegalovirus exposure and HLA in healthy donors. Clones were sequenced by immunoSEQ multiplex PCR, and TCRdb holds only the in-frame ones, with some missing. The sample comprises roughly 250,000 clones, about 80% of which are singletons, and roughly 0.31% rests with the top ten. The sequenced sample was PBMCs. These receptors were obtained from a girl aged 2 to 10 in good health and CMV-seronegative. CDR3s include the opening cysteine and the closing phenylalanine or tryptophan. The order of the fields is D gene, J gene, V gene, clone size, CDR3 DNA, CDR3 protein. D genes are given only for firm matches. For some rows the clone size is stated as once, few or many, or as a class when expanded; others skip it.

D gene: -; J gene: TRBJ1-5; V gene: TRBV19; clone size: -; CDR3 DNA: TGTGCCAGTAGTATCCAGTTGTATAGCAATCAGCCCCAGCATTTT; CDR3 protein: CASSIQLYSNQPQHF
D gene: TRBD2; J gene: TRBJ2-3; V gene: TRBV5-1; clone size: -; CDR3 DNA: TGCGCCAGCAGCTTAGGGACTAGCGGGGTTACGCAGTATTTT; CDR3 protein: CASSLGTSGVTQYF
D gene: -; J gene: TRBJ1-2; V gene: TRBV18; clone size: -; CDR3 DNA: TGTGCCAGCTCAGTCCGGGAGACCCATCCCTCGGATAATGGCTACACCTTC; CDR3 protein: CASSVRETHPSDNGYTF
D gene: -; J gene: TRBJ2-3; V gene: TRBV30; clone size: -; CDR3 DNA: TGTGCCTGGAGTGTACTGGGGGGGCGTGGAGATACGCAGTATTTT; CDR3 protein: CAWSVLGGRGDTQYF
D gene: -; J gene: TRBJ2-7; V gene: TRBV5-1; clone size: -; CDR3 DNA: TGCGCCAGCGGGGGCAGTTCCTACGAGCAGTACTTC; CDR3 protein: CASGGSSYEQYF
D gene: -; J gene: TRBJ2-2; V gene: TRBV6-5; clone size: once; CDR3 DNA: TGTGCCAGCAGTTTCCGGACTACGAACACCGGGGAGCTGTTTTTT; CDR3 protein: CASSFRTTNTGELFF
D gene: -; J gene: TRBJ2-2; V gene: TRBV6-5; clone size: -; CDR3 DNA: TGTGCCAGCAGTTACTCGGGCAGGGCCGGGGAGCTGTTTTTT; CDR3 protein: CASSYSGRAGELFF
D gene: -; J gene: TRBJ1-2; V gene: TRBV11-2; clone size: -; CDR3 DNA: TGTGCCAGCAGCCCTCTCGGGAGGAATTATGGCTACACCTTC; CDR3 protein: CASSPLGRNYGYTF
D gene: TRBD2; J gene: TRBJ2-7; V gene: TRBV28; clone size: once; CDR3 DNA: TGTGCCACGAGACGTAGCGGGAGTATCTACGAGCAGTACTTC; CDR3 protein: CATRRSGSIYEQYF
D gene: -; J gene: TRBJ1-1; V gene: TRBV7-6; clone size: -; CDR3 DNA: TGTGCCAGGCGGAGGGGATATCGAGCTTTCTTT; CDR3 protein: CARRRGYRAFF
D gene: -; J gene: TRBJ1-2; V gene: TRBV6-1; clone size: -; CDR3 DNA: TGTGCCAGCAGTGGGGGACAAGGATATGGCTACACCTTC; CDR3 protein: CASSGGQGYGYTF
D gene: TRBD2; J gene: TRBJ2-3; V gene: TRBV7-6; clone size: -; CDR3 DNA: TGTGCCAGCAGCTTAGAGATCGCGGGGGGAGAAGATACGCAGTATTTT; CDR3 protein: CASSLEIAGGEDTQYF
D gene: -; J gene: TRBJ2-5; V gene: TRBV28; clone size: once; CDR3 DNA: TGTGCCAGCAGTTTCGTGCGACTACGGGAGACCCAGTACTTC; CDR3 protein: CASSFVRLRETQYF
D gene: -; J gene: TRBJ2-1; V gene: TRBV27; clone size: -; CDR3 DNA: TGTGCCAGCAGTAACAGGGTTTACTCCTACAATGAGCAGTTCTTC; CDR3 protein: CASSNRVYSYNEQFF
D gene: -; J gene: TRBJ1-2; V gene: TRBV9; clone size: few; CDR3 DNA: TGTGCCAGCAGCGTAGGGTGTACAGTCTATGGCTACACCTTC; CDR3 protein: CASSVGCTVYGYTF
D gene: TRBD1; J gene: TRBJ1-5; V gene: TRBV28; clone size: -; CDR3 DNA: TGTGCCAGCAGTTTATTTGTCAGGGGGCCCACGCACCAGCATTTT; CDR3 protein: CASSLFVRGPTHQHF
D gene: -; J gene: TRBJ2-4; V gene: TRBV11-1; clone size: once; CDR3 DNA: TGTGCCAGCAGCTTAAATCGGGACTTTCCTTCAAACATTCAGTACTTC; CDR3 protein: CASSLNRDFPSNIQYF
D gene: TRBD2; J gene: TRBJ2-2; V gene: TRBV4-2; clone size: -; CDR3 DNA: TGTGCCAGCAGCCAAGGTTCCCTAGCGGGGAACACCGGGGAGCTGTTTTTT; CDR3 protein: CASSQGSLAGNTGELFF
D gene: -; J gene: TRBJ2-1; V gene: TRBV19; clone size: -; CDR3 DNA: TGTGCCAGTAGTCCCGACCCTTTATGGGGGCAATATTACAATGAGCAGTTCTTC; CDR3 protein: CASSPDPLWGQYYNEQFF
D gene: TRBD1; J gene: TRBJ1-2; V gene: TRBV11-1; clone size: -; CDR3 DNA: TGTGCCAGCAGCTCCGGGACAGATAACTATGGCTACACCTTC; CDR3 protein: CASSSGTDNYGYTF
D gene: -; J gene: TRBJ2-1; V gene: TRBV6-6; clone size: once; CDR3 DNA: TGTGCCAGCCGCAGTGTCTCCTACAATGAGCAGTTCTTC; CDR3 protein: CASRSVSYNEQFF
D gene: -; J gene: TRBJ1-3; V gene: TRBV7-9; clone size: -; CDR3 DNA: TGTGCCAGCAGCTTAGCTTGGCACTCTGGAAACACCATATATTTT; CDR3 protein: CASSLAWHSGNTIYF
D gene: -; J gene: TRBJ2-7; V gene: TRBV7-9; clone size: -; CDR3 DNA: TGTGCCAGCAGCGCTAGCTACGAGCAGTACTTC; CDR3 protein: CASSASYEQYF
D gene: TRBD2; J gene: TRBJ2-3; V gene: TRBV12-5; clone size: -; CDR3 DNA: TGTGCTAGTGGTTCGACTAGCGGAGATACGCAGTATTTT; CDR3 protein: CASGSTSGDTQYF
D gene: TRBD2; J gene: TRBJ2-7; V gene: TRBV6-1; clone size: -; CDR3 DNA: TGTGCCAGCAGTGAAGAATCTGTGCCCCGGACTAGCAGGGACGAGCAGTACTTC; CDR3 protein: CASSEESVPRTSRDEQYF
D gene: TRBD2; J gene: TRBJ2-3; V gene: TRBV10-3; clone size: -; CDR3 DNA: TGTGCCATCAGTGAGGGACTAGCGGGAGTAAGCACAGATACGCAGTATTTT; CDR3 protein: CAISEGLAGVSTDTQYF
D gene: -; J gene: TRBJ2-1; V gene: TRBV5-1; clone size: -; CDR3 DNA: TGCGCCAGCAGCTTGGGAACTCCTAGCTCCTACAATGAGCAGTTCTTC; CDR3 protein: CASSLGTPSSYNEQFF
D gene: -; J gene: TRBJ1-6; V gene: TRBV28; clone size: -; CDR3 DNA: TGTGCCAGCAGGGGGCAGGCGAGCTCCTATAATTCACCCCTCCACTTT; CDR3 protein: CASRGQASSYNSPLHF
D gene: TRBD2; J gene: TRBJ2-1; V gene: TRBV5-3; clone size: once; CDR3 DNA: TGTGCCAGAAGCTTAAATCTAGCGGGGCCTCTTCTTCAAAACTACAATGAGCAGTTCTTC; CDR3 protein: CARSLNLAGPLLQNYNEQFF